This T cell receptor (beta chain) was identified in a study of shared clonotypes between healthy human individuals. Looking at the study overall: CD4 naive and CD4 memory each took three plates per donor, while CD8 naive took two and CD8 memory one. Study results and caveats: Only blood underwent sampling, and tissue repertoires likely differ.

V dropped 0 bases and J dropped 3 bases, with 8 bases sitting between them. This CDR3 region has 14 residues. Germline values: CDR1 MDHEN, CDR2 SYDVKM. Sequenced by immunoSEQ multiplex PCR; TCRdb stores in-frame clones only, minus some. The sample has more than 2 million clones, 93% seen once. A remark on this clone: The antigen remains undetermined.

Naive CD8 cells were CD45RO-negative, positively selected for CCR7, excluding terminally differentiated effector memory CD45RA+ cells. The donors were all Caucasian adults (living in Nashville, Tennessee). The genes are TRBV28 and TRBJ1-2, with a tentative D call TRBD1 (5 bases). The specimen sequenced was naive CD8+ T cells from PBMCs. The sequence was obtained from a young man in good health. Some clones in this sample may be carry-over from other donors' samples. CDR3 region: CASSLWGDYYGYTF. DNA for the CDR3: TGTGCCAGCAGTTTATGGGGGGACTACTATGGCTACACCTTC.